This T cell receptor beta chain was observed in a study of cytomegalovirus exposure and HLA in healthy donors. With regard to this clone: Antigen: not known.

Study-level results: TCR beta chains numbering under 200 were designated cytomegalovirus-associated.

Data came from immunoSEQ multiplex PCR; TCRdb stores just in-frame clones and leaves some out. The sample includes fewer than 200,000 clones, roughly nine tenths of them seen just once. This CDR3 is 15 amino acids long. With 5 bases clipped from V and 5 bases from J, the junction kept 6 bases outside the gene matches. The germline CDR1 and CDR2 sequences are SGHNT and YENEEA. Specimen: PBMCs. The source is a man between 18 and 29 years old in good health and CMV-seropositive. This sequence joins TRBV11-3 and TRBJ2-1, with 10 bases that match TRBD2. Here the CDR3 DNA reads TGTGCCAGCAGCGTCGGGACTAGCGATGACAATGAGCAGTTCTTC. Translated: CASSVGTSDDNEQFF. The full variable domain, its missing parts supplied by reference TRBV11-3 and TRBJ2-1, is EAGVVQSPRYKIIEKKQPVAFWCNPISGHNTLYWYLQNLGQGPELLIRYENEEAVDDSQLPKDRFSAERLKGVDSTLKIQPAELGDSAVYLCASSVGTSDDNEQFFGPGTRLTVL.